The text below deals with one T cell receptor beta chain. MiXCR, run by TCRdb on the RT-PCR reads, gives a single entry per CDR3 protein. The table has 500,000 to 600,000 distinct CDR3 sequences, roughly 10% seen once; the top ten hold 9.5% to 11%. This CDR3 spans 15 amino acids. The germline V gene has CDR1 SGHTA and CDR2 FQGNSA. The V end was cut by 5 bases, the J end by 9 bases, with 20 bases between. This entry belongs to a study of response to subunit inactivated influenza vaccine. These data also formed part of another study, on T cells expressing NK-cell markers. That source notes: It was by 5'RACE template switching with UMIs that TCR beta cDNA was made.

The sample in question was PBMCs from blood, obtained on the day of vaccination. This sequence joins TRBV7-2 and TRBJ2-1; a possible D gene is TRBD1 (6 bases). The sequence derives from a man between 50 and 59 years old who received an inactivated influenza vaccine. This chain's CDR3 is CASSHPNRELGEQFF. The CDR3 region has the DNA TGTGCCAGCAGCCATCCGAACAGGGAGCTTGGTGAGCAGTTCTTC.